This T cell receptor beta chain was identified in a study of CD8 T cells in ankylosing spondylitis. General observations from the study: Seemingly characteristic of ankylosing spondylitis blood was a TCR beta motif consisting of roughly 8 highly homologous variants. Past research had described some motif variants in reactive arthritis synovial fluid and blood.

V was shortened by 5 bases and J by 2 bases, with 10 bases between the two germline ends. The CDR3 contains 13 residues. Germline CDR1 MDHEN, CDR2 SYDVKM. Generation of TCR beta libraries employed quantitative 5'-RACE incorporating molecular barcodes. TCRdb used MiXCR to reprocess the 5' RACE reads, holding one entry per CDR3 protein. The data contain some 840,000 distinct CDR3 sequences, 12% of them singletons. As for this clonotype: Its specificity is not known.

The sequence derives from a male donor with ankylosing spondylitis. The sequencing sample was made of blood, either unsorted or a sorted T cell fraction (not recorded which). The V call is TRBV28, the J call TRBJ2-7, with a weak D call TRBD1 (6 bases). CDR3 nucleotides: TGTGCCAGCAGTGGACAGCCGACCTACGAGCAGTACTTC. Its protein is CASSGQPTYEQYF.